This TCR beta chain came from a study of CD8+ T cells in alopecia areata. This CDR3 contains 14 residues. The V segment lost 2 bases and the J segment 2 bases; nucleotides outside the gene matches: 0. Germline assignment: CDR1 SGHTA and CDR2 FQGTGA. The study's findings and limits: Lesional tissue from the scalp (especially in alopecia totalis/universalis) showed higher clonality than normal scalp.

Stated treatment: oral pan-JAK inhibitor, 5-10 mg twice daily. cDNA serving as the sequencing template came from extracted, reverse transcribed RNA. Using immunoSEQ multiplex PCR, the repertoire was profiled, and TCRdb retains in-frame clones only, with some absent. This sample has about 180,000 clones, with 50% to 75% found just once. In this sample, this clone turned up a few times. Its antigen is not known. The receptor was derived from a human donor with alopecia areata. The chain combines TRBV7-3 with TRBJ2-5, with 9 positions matching TRBD1. Here the sequenced sample was CD4+ T cells sorted from blood, taken at approximately week 60, from a patient treated with tofacitinib. In DNA, the CDR3 is TGTGCCAGCAGCTTAGACAGGGGGCAAGAGACCCAGTACTTC. Residues: CASSLDRGQETQYF.